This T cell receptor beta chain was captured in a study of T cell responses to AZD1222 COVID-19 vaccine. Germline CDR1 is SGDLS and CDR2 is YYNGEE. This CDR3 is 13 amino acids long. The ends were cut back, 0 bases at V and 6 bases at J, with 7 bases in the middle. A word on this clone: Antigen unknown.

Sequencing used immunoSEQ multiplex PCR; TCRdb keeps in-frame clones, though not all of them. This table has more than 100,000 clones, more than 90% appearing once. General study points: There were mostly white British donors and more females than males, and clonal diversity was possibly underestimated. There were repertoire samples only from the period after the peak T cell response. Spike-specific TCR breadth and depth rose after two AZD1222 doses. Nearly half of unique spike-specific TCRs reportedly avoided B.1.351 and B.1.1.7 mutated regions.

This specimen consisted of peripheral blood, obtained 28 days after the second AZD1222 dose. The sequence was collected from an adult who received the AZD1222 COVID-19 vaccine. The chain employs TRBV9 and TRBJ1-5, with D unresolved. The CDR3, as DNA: TGTGCCAGCAGCGTAGAGGGAGGTCAGCCCCAGCATTTT. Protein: CASSVEGGQPQHF.